These 16 T cell receptor beta chains originate from one sample sequenced in a study of T cell repertoires in cytomegalovirus infection. TCRdb re-derived calls from the reads in MiXCR, one entry per CDR3 protein. The sample has about 320,000 distinct CDR3 sequences; 9% to 9.5% are singletons. The specimen sequenced was PBMCs. Source of these receptors: a human donor in good health (CMV status not recorded). Some clones in this sample may be carry-over from other donors' samples.

This clonotype has just a few counts. The rearrangement links TRBV4-2 to TRBJ1-3; D is undetermined. The CDR3 contains 17 residues. Trimming removed 0 bases from V and 4 bases from J, with 16 bases in between. Germline V gene sequence: CDR1 LGHNA, CDR2 YNFKEQ. The CDR3 nucleotides are TGTGCCAGCAGCCAAGATGTTCCAGGAGGTTTCGGAAACACCATATATTTT. Amino acid sequence: CASSQDVPGGFGNTIYF.

In this sample, this clonotype turned up many times. The J gene is TRBJ2-1, the V gene TRBV20-1; D is ambiguous. This CDR3 spans 14 amino acids. Per the germline V gene, CDR1 is DFQATT and CDR2 is SNEGSKA (reference sequence). V lost 3 bases and J lost 6, with 15 bases in between. The CDR3 nucleotides read TGCAGTGCTAGTGCCGCGCTAGACTCCAATGAGCAGTTCTTC. It codes for CSASAALDSNEQFF.

The chain links TRBV6-1 to TRBJ2-1; no definite D call. Trimming shortened V by 2 bases and J by 5 bases, and 13 bases separated the two germline ends. The CDR3 runs 15 residues. The V gene's germline CDR1 is MNHNS and CDR2 SASEGT. CDR3 DNA: TGTGCCAGCAGTGAATTGTGGCCTGGAGACAATGAGCAGTTCTTC. Protein sequence: CASSELWPGDNEQFF.

This clonotype was counted only a few times. The chain uses TRBV6-6 and TRBJ2-7; D perhaps matches TRBD1 (5 bases). V lost 3 bases and J lost 2, with 11 bases in between. Germline V gives CDR1 MNHNY, CDR2 SVGAGI (reference sequence). The CDR3 spans 14 residues. CDR3 protein: CASSYGDRAYEQYF. The CDR3 DNA is TGTGCCAGCAGTTATGGTGACAGAGCCTACGAGCAGTACTTC.

In its sample, this clonotype was seen a few times. The gene calls are TRBV28 and TRBJ1-4; D gene ambiguous. V shed 2 bases and J shed 3 bases, with 16 bases lying between them. The CDR3 length is 17 residues. CDR1 MDHEN and CDR2 SYDVKM come from the germline V gene. The chain's CDR3 is CASSLRDRRVPNEKLFF. The DNA for the CDR3 is TGTGCCAGCAGTTTACGGGATAGAAGAGTTCCTAATGAAAAACTGTTTTTT.

The chain employs TRBV11-2 and TRBJ2-2; 8 nucleotides align to TRBD1. V trimming: 5 bases; J trimming: 3 bases; junction bases outside the gene matches: 8. The CDR3 runs 16 residues. The germline V gene has CDR1 SGHAT and CDR2 FQNNGV. The CDR3 DNA follows: TGTGCCAGCAGCCTAACAGGGGGTGGCGACACCGGGGAGCTGTTTTTT. Protein sequence: CASSLTGGGDTGELFF. The complete variable domain, with remaining parts taken from reference TRBV11-2 and TRBJ2-2, reads EAGVAQSPRYKIIEKRQSVAFWCNPISGHATLYWYQQILGQGPKLLIQFQNNGVVDDSQLPKDRFSAERLKGVDSTLKIQPAKLEDSAVYLCASSLTGGGDTGELFFGEGSRLTVL.

This clonotype was picked up a small number of times. The CDR3 sequence is CASSPTGARLTEAFF. DNA of the CDR3: TGTGCCAGCTCACCGACGGGGGCTCGGTTGACTGAAGCTTTCTTT. The rearrangement joins TRBV18 to TRBJ1-1; a weak D match, TRBD1 (6 bases). The CDR3 spans 15 residues. Trimming took off 3 bases at V and 5 bases at J, with 16 bases between the two ends. The germline V gene has CDR1 KGHSH and CDR2 LQKENI. Using reference TRBV18 and TRBJ1-1 for the parts outside the CDR3, the full variable domain is NAGVMQNPRHLVRRRGQEARLRCSPMKGHSHVYWYRQLPEEGLKFMVYLQKENIIDESGMPKERFSAEFPKEGPSILRIQQVVRGDSAAYFCASSPTGARLTEAFFGQGTRLTVV.

J is TRBJ2-3 and V is TRBV20-1; D is perhaps TRBD2 (5 bases). CDR3 length: 17 residues. Germline CDR1 and CDR2: DFQATT and SNEGSKA (reference sequence). Trimming took 1 base from V and 0 from J, leaving 17 bases between them. Here the CDR3 reads CSARGVGRWTSTDTQYF. For the CDR3, the DNA is TGCAGTGCTAGAGGCGTCGGGCGGTGGACTAGCACAGATACGCAGTATTTT.

This clonotype was recorded a few times. The rearrangement links TRBV7-9 to TRBJ2-1, with 8 bases aligning to TRBD2. Germline CDR1 reads SEHNR; CDR2 reads FQNEAQ (reference sequence). The junction had 10 bases not matched to a gene; V was cut back by 4 bases and J by 2 bases. This CDR3 is built from 17 residues. The CDR3: CASSSPTRGATYNEQFF. The DNA of the CDR3 is TGTGCCAGCAGCTCCCCCACGCGGGGGGCGACCTACAATGAGCAGTTCTTC.

This chain uses TRBV29-1 with TRBJ1-1; TRBD1 might be the D (6 bases). The germline gives CDR1 SQVTM, CDR2 ANQGSEA. The CDR3 is 13 residues long. Trimming cost V 2 bases and J 4 bases, with 11 bases left between them. CDR3 loop: CSVETGRSTEAFF. The CDR3 DNA reads TGCAGCGTTGAAACAGGGCGGTCCACTGAAGCTTTCTTT. Using reference TRBV29-1 and TRBJ1-1 for the parts outside the CDR3, the full variable domain is SAVISQKPSRDICQRGTSLTIQCQVDSQVTMMFWYRQQPGQSLTLIATANQGSEATYESGFVIDKFPISRPNLTFSTLTVSNMSPEDSSIYLCSVETGRSTEAFFGQGTRLTVV.

The chain combines TRBV12-3 or TRBV12-4 with TRBJ2-2; D might be TRBD2 (5 bases). The V end was cut by 8 bases, the J end by 7 bases, with 20 bases between. This CDR3 comprises 15 residues. The CDR3 coding sequence is TGTGCCAGCGAGGGTTCGGGCCTTCAGATCGGGGAGCTGTTTTTT. Its protein is CASEGSGLQIGELFF.

The J gene is TRBJ1-3, the V gene TRBV11-3; TRBD1 is a possible D gene (6 bases). Looked up from germline, CDR1 is SGHNT and CDR2 is YENEEA. V gave up 4 bases and J gave up 0 bases, with 10 bases separating them. This CDR3 spans 15 amino acids. The chain's CDR3 is CASSSDRTSGNTIYF. The CDR3 DNA is TGTGCCAGCAGCTCCGACAGGACCTCTGGAAACACCATATATTTT.

Note on this clonotype: A much larger clonotype is one base distant, so this may be a read error. The V and J genes are TRBV11-2 and TRBJ1-1; D not resolved. Germline V gene sequence: CDR1 SGHAT, CDR2 FQNNGV. The CDR3 extends over 14 amino acids. V was cut by 1 base and J by 1 base, with 7 bases left in between. The CDR3 DNA reads TGTGCCAGCAGCTTAGTAGAGGGGAACACTGAAGCTTTCTTT. Amino acid sequence: CASSLVEGNTEAFF. Based on the CDR3 plus reference TRBV11-2 and TRBJ1-1, the full variable domain is EAGVAQSPRYKIIEKRQSVAFWCNPISGHATLYWYQQILGQGPKLLIQFQNNGVVDDSQLPKDRFSAERLKGVDSTLKIQPAKLEDSAVYLCASSLVEGNTEAFFGQGTRLTVV.

This clonotype occurred many times. The chain joins TRBV6-1 to TRBJ2-3; D may be TRBD1 (6 bases). This CDR3 has 16 residues. Germline-derived CDR1 and CDR2 are MNHNS and SASEGT. V was clipped by 1 base and J by 2 bases, with 13 bases between them. As DNA, the CDR3 is TGTGCCAGCAGTGAAGAACAGGGACGGGTCACAGATACGCAGTATTTT. Protein sequence: CASSEEQGRVTDTQYF.

As concerns this clonotype: A much larger clone lies a single base off, so this may be a read error. The chain recombines TRBV28 with TRBJ1-1, with D possibly TRBD1 on 5 matching bases. CDR1 is MDHEN, CDR2 SYDVKM, per germline. V was cut by 3 bases and J by 3 bases, with 11 bases left in between. This CDR3 is 14 amino acids long. For the CDR3, the DNA is TGTGCCAGCAGTTTGATAAGGGACGACACTGAAGCTTTCTTT. This translates into CASSLIRDDTEAFF.

This clonotype was found many times. The chain employs TRBV11-2 and TRBJ2-3; TRBD2 might be the D (6 bases). V was pared by 5 bases and J by 4 bases, with 19 bases between. Germline V gene lookup returns CDR1 SGHAT and CDR2 FQNNGV. This CDR3 spans 16 amino acids. The CDR3 is CASSLGSGSVADTQYF. CDR3 DNA sequence: TGTGCCAGCAGCCTGGGTAGCGGATCGGTAGCAGATACGCAGTATTTT. Looking up the rest from reference TRBV11-2 and TRBJ2-3 gives the full variable domain: EAGVAQSPRYKIIEKRQSVAFWCNPISGHATLYWYQQILGQGPKLLIQFQNNGVVDDSQLPKDRFSAERLKGVDSTLKIQPAKLEDSAVYLCASSLGSGSVADTQYFGPGTRLTVL.